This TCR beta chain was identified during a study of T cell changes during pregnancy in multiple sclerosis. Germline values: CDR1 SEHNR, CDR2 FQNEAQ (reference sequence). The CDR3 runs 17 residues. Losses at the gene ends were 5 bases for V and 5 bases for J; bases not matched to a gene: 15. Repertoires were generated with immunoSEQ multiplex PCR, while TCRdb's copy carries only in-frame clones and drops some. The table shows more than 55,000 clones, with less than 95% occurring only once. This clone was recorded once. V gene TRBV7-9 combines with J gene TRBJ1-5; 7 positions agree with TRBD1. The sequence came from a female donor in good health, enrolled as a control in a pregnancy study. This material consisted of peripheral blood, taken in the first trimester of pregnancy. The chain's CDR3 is CASSGGGRDSLHQPQHF. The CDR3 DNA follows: TGTGCCAGCAGCGGAGGGGGCCGGGACAGCCTTCATCAGCCCCAGCATTTT.